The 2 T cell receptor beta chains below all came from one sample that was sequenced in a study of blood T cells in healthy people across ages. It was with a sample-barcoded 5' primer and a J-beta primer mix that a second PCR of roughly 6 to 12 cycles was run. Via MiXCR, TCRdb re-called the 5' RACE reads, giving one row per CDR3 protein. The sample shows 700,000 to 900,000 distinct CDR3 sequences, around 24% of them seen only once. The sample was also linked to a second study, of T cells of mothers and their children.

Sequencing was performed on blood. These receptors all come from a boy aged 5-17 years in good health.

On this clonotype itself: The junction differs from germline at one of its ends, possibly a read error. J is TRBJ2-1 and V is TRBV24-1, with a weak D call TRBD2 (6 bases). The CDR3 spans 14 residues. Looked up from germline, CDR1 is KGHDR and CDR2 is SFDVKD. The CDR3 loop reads CATSDLADYNERFF. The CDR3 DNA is TGTGCCACCAGTGATTTGGCGGACTACAATGAGCGGTTCTTC.

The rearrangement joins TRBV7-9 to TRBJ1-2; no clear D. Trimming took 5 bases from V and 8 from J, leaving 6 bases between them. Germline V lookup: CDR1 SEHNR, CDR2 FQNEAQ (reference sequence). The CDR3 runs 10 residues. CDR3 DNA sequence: TGTGCCAGCAGCCCAACGGGCTACACCTTC. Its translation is CASSPTGYTF.